This is a list of T cell receptor beta chains from one sample in a study of CD8+ T cells in alopecia areata. Data came from immunoSEQ multiplex PCR; TCRdb stores just in-frame clones and leaves some out. This sample has 120,000 or so clones, with around 48% found just once. Sequencing was done on a sample of NKG2D-low CD8+ T cells sorted from blood. Receptors were obtained from a human donor with alopecia areata. The CDR3 runs from the conserved cysteine through the conserved F or W. A D gene is named only where the DNA matches it firmly.

V gene: TRBV27
J gene: TRBJ2-3
D gene: -
CDR3 protein: CASSPGVSSTDTQYF

V gene: TRBV10-3
J gene: TRBJ2-1
D gene: -
CDR3 protein: CAISEEGDEQFF

V gene: TRBV4-2
J gene: TRBJ2-7
D gene: -
CDR3 protein: CASSDRDSPHEQYF

V gene: TRBV7-6
J gene: TRBJ2-5
D gene: TRBD1
CDR3 protein: CASSFPGTGGDQETQYF

V gene: TRBV27
J gene: TRBJ1-5
D gene: -
CDR3 protein: CASSLSRNQPQHF

V gene: TRBV4-1
J gene: TRBJ1-1
D gene: TRBD1
CDR3 protein: CASSQPGTGNTEAFF

V gene: TRBV20-1
J gene: TRBJ2-1
D gene: -
CDR3 protein: CSVPNEQFF

V gene: TRBV29-1
J gene: TRBJ2-7
D gene: TRBD2
CDR3 protein: CSVTSGRAGEQYF

V gene: TRBV29-1
J gene: TRBJ2-7
D gene: -
CDR3 protein: CSGQLWDKQYF

V gene: TRBV30
J gene: TRBJ2-7
D gene: -
CDR3 protein: CAWMREYEQYF

V gene: TRBV27
J gene: TRBJ2-3
D gene: -
CDR3 protein: CASSPPMATDTQYF

V gene: TRBV10-2
J gene: TRBJ2-3
D gene: TRBD2
CDR3 protein: CASGLAGGRDTQYF

V gene: TRBV29-1
J gene: TRBJ2-6
D gene: -
CDR3 protein: CSCRGSGANVLTF

V gene: TRBV6-5
J gene: TRBJ1-1
D gene: -
CDR3 protein: CASEDRAEAFF

V gene: TRBV20-1
J gene: TRBJ2-7
D gene: TRBD1
CDR3 protein: CSADRQGEQYF

V gene: TRBV5-1
J gene: TRBJ2-3
D gene: TRBD1
CDR3 protein: CASSRDRSTDTQYF

V gene: TRBV29-1
J gene: TRBJ2-7
D gene: -
CDR3 protein: CSVLRGYEQYF

V gene: TRBV7-9
J gene: TRBJ2-2
D gene: TRBD1
CDR3 protein: CASSPGQGSSTGELFF

V gene: TRBV5-1
J gene: TRBJ2-7
D gene: -
CDR3 protein: CASSLDSYTYEQYF

V gene: TRBV29-1
J gene: TRBJ2-2
D gene: TRBD2
CDR3 protein: CSVTGLAGAGELFF

V gene: TRBV27
J gene: TRBJ2-7
D gene: TRBD1
CDR3 protein: CASSLQGTYEQYF

V gene: TRBV2
J gene: TRBJ2-1
D gene: -
CDR3 protein: CASSAGFEQFF

V gene: TRBV27
J gene: TRBJ2-4
D gene: -
CDR3 protein: CARENLLNIQYF

V gene: TRBV28
J gene: TRBJ2-7
D gene: -
CDR3 protein: CASSPPRDTYYEQYF

V gene: TRBV29-1
J gene: TRBJ2-7
D gene: TRBD1
CDR3 protein: CSVWGTGSYEQYF

V gene: TRBV2
J gene: TRBJ2-7
D gene: -
CDR3 protein: CASGHGPSYEQYF

V gene: TRBV4-1
J gene: TRBJ2-3
D gene: -
CDR3 protein: CASSQVEGEDTQYF

V gene: TRBV11-2
J gene: TRBJ2-7
D gene: -
CDR3 protein: CASSLVSYEQYF

V gene: TRBV28
J gene: TRBJ2-3
D gene: -
CDR3 protein: CASSPGHRADTQYF

V gene: TRBV20-1
J gene: TRBJ1-1
D gene: -
CDR3 protein: CSAGGAFF

V gene: TRBV29-1
J gene: TRBJ2-7
D gene: -
CDR3 protein: CSVLGTYEQYF

V gene: TRBV2
J gene: TRBJ2-1
D gene: TRBD2
CDR3 protein: CASRAGGSYNEQFF

V gene: TRBV6-5
J gene: TRBJ2-1
D gene: -
CDR3 protein: CASGLGNEQFF

V gene: TRBV27
J gene: TRBJ2-7
D gene: TRBD1
CDR3 protein: CASWDSTYEQYF

V gene: TRBV18
J gene: TRBJ2-5
D gene: -
CDR3 protein: CASSRQDPSETQYF

V gene: TRBV23-1
J gene: TRBJ2-7
D gene: -
CDR3 protein: CASSPYRQFTSYEQYF

V gene: TRBV5-6
J gene: TRBJ2-7
D gene: TRBD1
CDR3 protein: CASSSTGTTYEQYF

V gene: TRBV27
J gene: TRBJ2-6
D gene: -
CDR3 protein: CASTQGSSGANVLTF

V gene: TRBV29-1
J gene: TRBJ2-1
D gene: -
CDR3 protein: CSVEEDNNEQFF

V gene: TRBV6-6
J gene: TRBJ2-3
D gene: -
CDR3 protein: CASSLSTDFTDTQYF

V gene: TRBV4-1
J gene: TRBJ2-7
D gene: -
CDR3 protein: CASSQTGLEYEQYF

V gene: TRBV7-3
J gene: TRBJ2-1
D gene: TRBD2
CDR3 protein: CASSFGTSGGPQFF

V gene: TRBV29-1
J gene: TRBJ2-2
D gene: TRBD2
CDR3 protein: CSSVAGAGELFF

V gene: TRBV5-4
J gene: TRBJ1-2
D gene: -
CDR3 protein: CASSWGNYGYTF

V gene: TRBV29-1
J gene: TRBJ2-7
D gene: -
CDR3 protein: CSVDTGSSYEQYF

V gene: TRBV27
J gene: TRBJ2-7
D gene: -
CDR3 protein: CASSSRGSGSYEQYF

V gene: TRBV29-1
J gene: TRBJ2-7
D gene: -
CDR3 protein: CSVEPQGRNEQYF

V gene: TRBV29-1
J gene: TRBJ1-1
D gene: -
CDR3 protein: CSVVGHRANTEAFF

V gene: TRBV7-8
J gene: TRBJ1-5
D gene: -
CDR3 protein: CASSWDVDQPQHF

V gene: TRBV13
J gene: TRBJ2-7
D gene: TRBD2
CDR3 protein: CASSGAGTNIFYEQYF

V gene: TRBV27
J gene: TRBJ2-1
D gene: -
CDR3 protein: CASSLDSTYYNEQFF

V gene: TRBV29-1
J gene: TRBJ2-7
D gene: -
CDR3 protein: CSVSPALVHEQYF

V gene: TRBV29-1
J gene: TRBJ2-2
D gene: -
CDR3 protein: CSVSQPTGELFF

V gene: TRBV29-1
J gene: TRBJ1-4
D gene: -
CDR3 protein: CSVGTVEKLFF

V gene: TRBV5-1
J gene: TRBJ2-1
D gene: -
CDR3 protein: CASGGKGEQFF

V gene: TRBV30
J gene: TRBJ1-1
D gene: TRBD1
CDR3 protein: CAWDRAEAFF

V gene: TRBV28
J gene: TRBJ2-1
D gene: TRBD1
CDR3 protein: CASSRAGGHEQFF

V gene: TRBV28
J gene: TRBJ2-1
D gene: TRBD2
CDR3 protein: CASSLLAGINEQFF